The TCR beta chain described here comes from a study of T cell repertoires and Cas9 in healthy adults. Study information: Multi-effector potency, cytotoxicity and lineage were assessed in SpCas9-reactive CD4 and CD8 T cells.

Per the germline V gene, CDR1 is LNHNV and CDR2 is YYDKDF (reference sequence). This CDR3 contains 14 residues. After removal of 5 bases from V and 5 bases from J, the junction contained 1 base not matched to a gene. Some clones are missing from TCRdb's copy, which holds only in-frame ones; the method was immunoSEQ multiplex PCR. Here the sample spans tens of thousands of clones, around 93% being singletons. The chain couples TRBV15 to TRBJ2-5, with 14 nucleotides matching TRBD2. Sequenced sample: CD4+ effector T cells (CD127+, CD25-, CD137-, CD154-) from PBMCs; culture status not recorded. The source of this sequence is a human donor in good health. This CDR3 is CATSRLAGGETQYF. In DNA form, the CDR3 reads TGTGCCACCAGCCGACTAGCGGGAGGGGAGACCCAGTACTTC.